This T cell receptor beta chain was documented in a study of early T cells in non-severe SARS-CoV-2 infection. This clonotype was detected ten times or more. No antigen is known for it. The study's findings and limits: In VDJdb matching, anti-spike CD8 responses were favored while private and CD4 specificities went missing.

TCRdb re-derived calls from the 5' RACE reads in MiXCR, one entry per CDR3 protein. Here the sample spans about 55,000 distinct CDR3 sequences, more than 6.5% being singletons. The CDR3 sequence is 17 residues long. CDR1 is SQVTM and CDR2 is ANQGSEA in the germline V gene. The V segment lost 7 bases and the J segment 0 bases; nucleotides outside the gene matches: 12. Specimen: whole blood, collected at baseline. The receptor was derived from an adult who was a healthcare worker with PCR-confirmed SARS-CoV-2 infection or an uninfected control (not recorded which). This chain joins TRBV29-1 and TRBJ2-7, with TRBD2 matching 13 bases. The CDR3 spells CSAGGLAGARPSYEQYF. As DNA, the CDR3 is TGCAGCGCAGGAGGACTAGCGGGGGCCCGTCCCTCCTACGAGCAGTACTTC.